This is a list of T cell receptor beta chains from one sample in a study of shared clonotypes between healthy human individuals. TCRdb's table, derived via immunoSEQ multiplex PCR, lists solely in-frame clones and lacks some. The table shows around 2,000,000 clones, with roughly 95% occurring only once. Sequenced material: naive CD8+ T cells sorted from blood. The source of these receptors is a man aged 18 to 29 in good health. CDR3s include the opening cysteine and the closing phenylalanine or tryptophan. The D gene is left open where the match is weak.

TRBD1	TRBJ1-4	TRBV9	14	CASSGQGWVVELFF
NA	TRBJ1-1	TRBV19	14	CASSIVDWNTEAFF
TRBD2	TRBJ2-4	TRBV9	17	CASSGTSGSNAKNIQYF
TRBD2	TRBJ2-1	TRBV13	16	CASSLAAWGGRAEQFF
TRBD1	TRBJ1-2	TRBV19	15	CASNLNRDRLYGYTF
NA	TRBJ2-1	TRBV19	14	CASMMAGSYNEQFF
TRBD2	TRBJ2-5	TRBV11-2	17	CASSSALAGGPRETQYF
NA	TRBJ1-2	TRBV19	12	CASGDLGDGYTF
TRBD2	TRBJ2-7	TRBV4-2	16	CASSQEASGSSYEQYF
TRBD2	TRBJ2-1	TRBV4-3	16	CASSQQREGHYNEQFF
NA	TRBJ1-5	TRBV2	15	CASQGVGAFNQPQHF
NA	TRBJ1-6	TRBV4-2	15	CASSKGRGYNSPLHF
NA	TRBJ2-7	TRBV9	16	CASSSDQTGIPYEQYF
NA	TRBJ2-5	TRBV6-5	13	CAIPSKGQETQYF
TRBD2	TRBJ2-5	TRBV10-2	15	CASREAGGLQETQYF
NA	TRBJ1-5	TRBV5-1	15	CASSPLGVSNQPQHF
TRBD1	TRBJ2-1	TRBV2	15	CASRGPGQGYNEQFF
NA	TRBJ2-1	TRBV23-1	10	CASSQTVQFF
NA	TRBJ1-2	TRBV6-6	12	CASSPTGDGYTF
NA	TRBJ1-5	TRBV6-1	17	CASSDQTVPIINQPQHF
TRBD2	TRBJ2-1	TRBV4-3	20	CASSQLLAGGPLAGYNEQFF
NA	TRBJ2-7	TRBV5-1	13	CASSLDGPYEQYF
NA	TRBJ2-5	TRBV11-2	11	CASSSSETQYF
TRBD1	TRBJ2-7	TRBV10-3	14	CAISETGGTYEQYF
NA	TRBJ1-2	TRBV5-4	14	CASSWRGLDYGYTF
TRBD1	TRBJ2-7	TRBV7-2	15	CASSLGTGVSYEQYF
NA	TRBJ2-5	TRBV6-1	14	CASSEWGGFETQYF
NA	TRBJ2-7	TRBV10-2	13	CASSKGATYEQYF
NA	TRBJ1-5	TRBV4-3	13	CASSQNTGQPQHF
TRBD2	TRBJ2-7	TRBV6-5	16	CASSYGASGGHYEQYF
NA	TRBJ2-7	TRBV19	13	CASSISASFEQYF
NA	TRBJ2-4	TRBV4-3	17	CASSQDLNGRGGLIQYF
NA	TRBJ1-6	TRBV9	17	CASSFSSSDSANSPLHF
NA	TRBJ2-5	TRBV10-3	14	CAISDGGSQETQYF
NA	TRBJ2-7	TRBV9	16	CASSVGAGASSYEQYF
NA	TRBJ1-1	TRBV4-1	13	CASSQGGYTEAFF